What follows are 32 T cell receptor beta chains derived from one specimen sequenced in a study of T-cell memory formation after mild COVID-19. TCRdb passed the 5' RACE reads through MiXCR, listing each CDR3 protein once. The sample lists about 340,000 distinct CDR3 sequences, around a sixth seen once, with around 22% in the top ten. The source material was PBMCs or a T cell subset sorted from them (not recorded which). These receptors were obtained from a man between 18 and 35 years old who had mild COVID-19 (a few samples of this study predate the infection). Cell type and time point are not known.

The CDR3: CASSLRLPGAIGDSPLHF. The CDR3 DNA is TGCGCCAGCAGCCTCCGGCTCCCGGGGGCCATAGGTGATTCACCCCTCCACTTT. The chain uses TRBV4-1 and TRBJ1-6; D may be TRBD1 (6 bases). The CDR3 contains 18 residues. The ends were cut back, 4 bases at V and 8 bases at J, with 24 bases in the middle. Per the germline V gene, CDR1 is MGHRA and CDR2 is YSYEKL.

The V gene is TRBV28, the J gene TRBJ2-3, with TRBD1 matching 7 bases. The CDR3 spans 12 residues. Losses at the gene ends were 10 bases for V and 6 bases for J; bases not matched to a gene: 7. CDR1 and CDR2 (germline): MDHEN, SYDVKM. The CDR3: CATRQGYDTQYF. The CDR3 bases are TGTGCCACCCGACAGGGTTACGATACGCAGTATTTT.

The chain links TRBV12-3 or TRBV12-4 to TRBJ2-2, with D uncertain. V was pared by 6 bases and J by 1 base, with 15 bases between. This CDR3 is 16 amino acids long. The DNA of the CDR3 is TGTGCCAGCAGCTCTACAACCGGGTGGAACACCGGGGAGCTGTTTTTT. It yields the protein CASSSTTGWNTGELFF.

This clonotype was seen only a few times. CDR3 sequence (DNA): TGCAGTGCTAGTCCCGGGGCCTCCTACGAGCAGTACGTC. This codes for CSASPGASYEQYV. The chain couples TRBV20-1 to TRBJ2-7; D may be TRBD1 or TRBD2 (5 bases each). Trimming cost V 3 bases and J 0 bases, with 9 bases left between them. Germline CDR1 is DFQATT and CDR2 is SNEGSKA (reference sequence). This CDR3 is 13 amino acids long.

This clonotype was counted many times. V gene TRBV18 combines with J gene TRBJ2-7; D tentatively fits TRBD1 or TRBD2 (5 bases each). Trimming took 3 bases from V and 6 from J, leaving 15 bases between them. The CDR3 extends over 14 amino acids. Germline CDR1 reads KGHSH; CDR2 reads LQKENI. CDR3 DNA sequence: TGTGCCAGCTCACCCTCCGGGACCCACATCGAGCAGTACTTC. This gives the protein CASSPSGTHIEQYF.

This sequence joins TRBV5-1 and TRBJ2-7; TRBD1 aligns across 7 bases. The CDR3 has 15 amino acids. The J segment lost 6 bases and the V segment lost 0 bases, leaving 9 bases of the junction unmatched. Germline assignment: CDR1 SGHRS and CDR2 YFSETQ. The CDR3 loop reads CASSLAGTAYTEQYF. CDR3 nucleotide sequence: TGCGCCAGCAGCTTGGCCGGGACAGCCTACACCGAGCAGTACTTC.

V is TRBV20-1 and J is TRBJ1-6; weak D call: TRBD1 (5 bases). The CDR3 sequence is 17 residues long. V shed 0 bases and J shed 6 bases, with 18 bases lying between them. CDR1 and CDR2 from the germline V gene are DFQATT and SNEGSKA (reference sequence). Here the CDR3 reads CSARDGNTGFGNSPLHF. CDR3 coding DNA: TGCAGTGCTAGAGATGGGAATACAGGATTTGGTAATTCACCCCTCCACTTT.

This clonotype was counted many times. The CDR3 nucleotides read TGTGCCAGCAGTTGGATTAGCGGACAAGAGACCCAGTACTTC. Encoded protein: CASSWISGQETQYF. The chain combines TRBV6-5 with TRBJ2-5; the D gene is possibly TRBD2 (6 bases). This CDR3 comprises 14 residues. V lost 4 bases and J 2 bases, leaving 11 bases between the germline ends. Germline CDR1 and CDR2: MNHEY and SVGAGI.

In this sample, this clonotype turned up a few times. The rearrangement uses TRBV7-8 and TRBJ1-4; D remains ambiguous. CDR3 size: 13 residues. In germline, CDR1 is SGHVS, CDR2 FQNEAQ. V lost 5 bases and J 7 bases, leaving 11 bases between the germline ends. The CDR3 region is CASSPRTGEKLFF. Here the CDR3 DNA reads TGTGCCAGCAGCCCGAGGACGGGTGAAAAACTGTTTTTT.

V usage is TRBV6-5 and J usage is TRBJ1-1; D not resolved. The CDR3 is made up of 14 amino acids. Germline V gene sequence: CDR1 MNHEY, CDR2 SVGAGI. V lost 0 bases and J lost 11, with 16 bases in between. CDR3 loop: CASSYSRGLDSAFF. The CDR3 region has the DNA TGTGCCAGCAGTTACTCCCGGGGATTGGATTCGGCTTTCTTT.

This clonotype came up a few times. The rearrangement joins TRBV5-5 to TRBJ1-1; D is undetermined. The CDR3 loop spans 11 amino acids. The germline CDR1 and CDR2 sequences are SGHKS and YYEKEE (reference sequence). Trimming shortened V by 9 bases and J by 1 base, and 7 bases separated the two germline ends. The CDR3 sequence is CATSKNTEAFF. The CDR3 nucleotides read TGTGCCACTTCAAAGAACACTGAAGCTTTCTTT. Drawing the rest from reference TRBV5-5 and TRBJ1-1, the complete variable domain is DAGVTQSPTHLIKTRGQQVTLRCSPISGHKSVSWYQQVLGQGPQFIFQYYEKEERGRGNFPDRFSARQFPNYSSELNVNALLLGDSALYLCATSKNTEAFFGQGTRLTVV.

This clonotype was counted ten times or more. The chain combines TRBV5-1 with TRBJ2-5; D tentatively fits TRBD1 or TRBD2 (5 bases each). The CDR3 has 17 amino acids. CDR1 is SGHRS, CDR2 YFSETQ, per germline. V lost 2 bases and J lost 7, with 24 bases in between. CDR3 DNA: TGCGCCAGCAGCTTACCCCTCCCTGCCGGGACGGACATGACCCAGTACTTC. As protein: CASSLPLPAGTDMTQYF.

This clonotype was counted only a few times. The genes are TRBV15 and TRBJ2-5, with D uncertain. Looked up from germline, CDR1 is LNHNV and CDR2 is YYDKDF (reference sequence). The CDR3 has 12 residues. V lost 8 bases, J lost 5 bases, and 12 bases lay in between. CDR3 bases: TGTGCCACCGGAAGGCGGTGGGAGACCCAGTACTTC. It is translated as CATGRRWETQYF.

The rearrangement links TRBV7-2 to TRBJ2-5, with 9 bases matching TRBD1. J lost 5 bases, V lost 4 bases, and 5 bases had no gene match. Germline CDR1 reads SGHTA; CDR2 reads FQGNSA. This CDR3 is built from 14 residues. The chain's CDR3 is CASSSGGTGETQYF. CDR3 DNA sequence: TGTGCCAGCAGCTCAGGCGGGACAGGGGAGACCCAGTACTTC. Based on the CDR3 plus reference TRBV7-2 and TRBJ2-5, the full variable domain is GAGVSQSPSNKVTEKGKDVELRCDPISGHTALYWYRQSLGQGLEFLIYFQGNSAPDKSGLPSDRFSAERTGGSVSTLTIQRTQQEDSAVYLCASSSGGTGETQYFGPGTRLLVL.

This clonotype was counted only a few times. V gene TRBV4-2 combines with J gene TRBJ2-2; possible D gene TRBD2, 5 bases. Germline-derived CDR1 and CDR2 are LGHNA and YNFKEQ. V dropped 2 bases and J dropped 0 bases, with 7 bases sitting between them. CDR3 length: 15 residues. In nucleotides, the CDR3 is TGTGCCAGCAGCCAACCAGCGGCGAACACCGGGGAGCTGTTTTTT. Amino acids: CASSQPAANTGELFF.

The sample holds a few counts of this clonotype. The CDR3 DNA follows: TGTGCCACCAGGAGGGGTATCGACACTGAAGCTTTCTTT. Amino acids: CATRRGIDTEAFF. The chain combines TRBV10-3 with TRBJ1-1, with a weak D call TRBD1 (5 bases). CDR1 is ENHRY and CDR2 is SYGVKD in the germline V gene. The CDR3 totals 13 residues. V was trimmed by 10 bases and J by 3 bases, leaving 15 bases between them.

This clonotype appeared a few times. The chain combines TRBV7-2 with TRBJ2-5, with TRBD2 matching over 12 bases. J gave up 7 bases and V 4 bases, and 10 bases lay outside the gene matches. This CDR3 is built from 16 residues. Germline V gives CDR1 SGHTA, CDR2 FQGNSA. For the CDR3, the DNA is TGTGCCAGCAGCTCCTCTCTAGCGGGGGGGCCGCGGACCCAGTACTTC. This gives the protein CASSSSLAGGPRTQYF.

The table lists this clonotype with a count of one. This chain connects TRBV3-1 to TRBJ2-1; TRBD1 matches at 11 bases. Trimming took 4 bases from V and 5 from J; bases not matched to a gene: 19. CDR1 and CDR2 (germline): LGHDT, YNNKEL (reference sequence). This CDR3 spans 20 amino acids. DNA of the CDR3: TGTGCCAGCAGCCGATTAGAGCCACCTCCGGGACAGGGGGTTCACAATGAGCAGTTCTTC. Translating gives CASSRLEPPPGQGVHNEQFF.

This clonotype was recorded a few times. This chain links TRBV19 with TRBJ2-7; D might be TRBD1 (8 bases). CDR1 and CDR2 from the germline V gene are LNHDA and SQIVND (reference sequence). The CDR3 spans 14 residues. V was clipped by 3 bases and J by 7 bases, with 16 bases between them. The CDR3 DNA reads TGTGCCAGTAGTATGTCGGACAGGGAGGGGGAGCAGTACTTC. Translating it yields CASSMSDREGEQYF.

The chain employs TRBV5-1 and TRBJ2-5; 10 bases fit TRBD2. CDR1 is SGHRS, CDR2 YFSETQ, per germline. The CDR3 runs to 16 residues. V was clipped by 4 bases and J by 1 base; unmatched bases: 7. This chain's CDR3 is CASSGRPSGGQETQYF. For the CDR3, the DNA is TGCGCCAGCAGCGGGAGGCCTAGCGGGGGCCAAGAGACCCAGTACTTC.

In this sample, this clonotype turned up once. J is TRBJ1-1 and V is TRBV7-3; weak D call: TRBD1 (6 bases). The germline V gene has CDR1 SGHTA and CDR2 FQGTGA. The germline V and J ends were trimmed by 6 bases and 4 bases, with 12 bases remaining between them. This CDR3 is built from 13 residues. The CDR3 coding sequence is TGTGCCAGCAGTCACACAGGGACCACTGAAGCTTTCTTT. Its translation is CASSHTGTTEAFF. Together with reference TRBV7-3 and TRBJ1-1, the CDR3 gives the full variable domain: GAGVSQTPSNKVTEKGKYVELRCDPISGHTALYWYRQSLGQGPEFLIYFQGTGAADDSGLPNDRFFAVRPEGSVSTLKIQRTERGDSAVYLCASSHTGTTEAFFGQGTRLTVV.

The count of this clonotype is one. The V and J genes are TRBV7-2 and TRBJ2-7; 11 bases are a match to TRBD2. With V trimmed by 5 bases and J by 2 bases, 2 bases remained unmatched. CDR3 size: 14 residues. Germline CDR1 reads SGHTA; CDR2 reads FQGNSA. CDR3 sequence reads: CASSATSGAYEQYF. The CDR3 region has the DNA TGTGCCAGCAGCGCGACTAGCGGGGCCTACGAGCAGTACTTC.

V and J are TRBV28 and TRBJ1-2, with 7 nucleotides matching TRBD1. CDR1 MDHEN and CDR2 SYDVKM come from the germline V gene. V trimming: 10 bases; J trimming: 7 bases; junction bases outside the gene matches: 9. This CDR3 is 12 amino acids long. The CDR3 loop reads CATEDRVFGYTF. CDR3 DNA: TGTGCCACCGAAGACAGGGTTTTTGGCTACACCTTC.

This clonotype showed up just a few times. The rearrangement joins TRBV12-3 or TRBV12-4 to TRBJ2-3; D uncertain. This CDR3 has 12 amino acids. Trimming stripped 6 bases from V and 5 bases from J, with 9 bases between. The CDR3 bases are TGTGCCAGCAGCGACCGAGGAGATACGCAGTATTTT. Its protein is CASSDRGDTQYF.

The chain combines TRBV6-2 or TRBV6-3 with TRBJ1-1; the match to TRBD1 covers 10 bases. The CDR3 is 16 amino acids. Germline CDR1 MNHEY, CDR2 SVGEGT. The V and J ends lost 6 bases and 1 base, in that order; junction bases with no gene match: 8. The CDR3 sequence: CASRTGTGAPNTEAFF. The CDR3 DNA sequence: TGTGCCAGCAGGACCGGGACAGGGGCGCCGAACACTGAAGCTTTCTTT.

The chain is built from TRBV6-2 or TRBV6-3 and TRBJ2-7; D may match TRBD1 or TRBD2 (5 bases each). CDR3 length: 12 amino acids. The V end lost 7 bases, the J end lost 5 bases, and 12 bases lay between the germline ends. In germline, CDR1 is MNHEY, CDR2 SVGEGT. The CDR3 DNA reads as TGTGCCAGCAACGGGGCCAGAAACGAGCAGTACTTC. It codes for CASNGARNEQYF.

The rearrangement uses TRBV29-1 and TRBJ2-5; maybe TRBD2 (5 bases). The CDR3 loop spans 13 amino acids. Per germline, CDR1 SQVTM and CDR2 ANQGSEA. V gave up 6 bases and J gave up 4 bases, with 15 bases separating them. CDR3 DNA: TGCAGCGTCAACCGGGATCGGGGAGAGACCCAGTACTTC. Translated: CSVNRDRGETQYF.

The rearrangement links TRBV15 to TRBJ2-3; D call uncertain. The CDR3 is made up of 16 amino acids. Germline V gene sequence: CDR1 LNHNV, CDR2 YYDKDF (reference sequence). Trimming removed 3 bases at V and 4 bases at J, with 17 bases between. CDR3 amino acids: CATSRGRGSRADTQYF. The CDR3 DNA is TGTGCCACCAGCAGGGGAAGAGGTAGTAGAGCAGATACGCAGTATTTT.

This chain joins TRBV6-5 and TRBJ2-6, with 8 bases matching TRBD1. Germline CDR1 and CDR2: MNHEY and SVGAGI. The V gene end was trimmed by 3 bases and the J gene end by 4 bases; junction bases not matched to a gene: 5. The CDR3 covers 16 residues. This CDR3 reads CASSYWTGTGANVLTF. CDR3 nucleotides: TGTGCCAGCAGTTATTGGACAGGGACCGGGGCCAACGTCCTGACTTTC.

This clonotype was counted many times. This sequence joins TRBV20-1 and TRBJ2-5, with a possible D match to TRBD2 (5 bases). This CDR3 region has 10 residues. V was clipped by 5 bases and J by 5 bases, with 6 bases between them. Germline-derived CDR1 and CDR2 are DFQATT and SNEGSKA (reference sequence). This CDR3 is CSASGETQYF. CDR3 DNA sequence: TGCAGTGCTTCGGGGGAGACCCAGTACTTC.

This clonotype was detected a few times. The J gene is TRBJ1-2, the V gene TRBV7-9; 8 nucleotides align to TRBD1. Germline V CDR1 and CDR2: SEHNR, FQNEAQ (reference sequence). The CDR3 is 12 amino acids. The V and J ends lost 4 bases and 6 bases, in that order; junction bases with no gene match: 1. The CDR3 here is CASSSGGDGYTF. The CDR3 bases are TGTGCCAGCAGCTCAGGGGGCGATGGCTACACCTTC.

This clonotype was seen a few times. The chain has TRBV12-3 or TRBV12-4 and TRBJ1-3; no definite D call. CDR3 length equals 13 residues. V gave up 8 bases and J gave up 10 bases, with 18 bases separating them. CDR3 protein: CASWSGESPTIYF. The CDR3 DNA sequence: TGTGCCAGCTGGAGCGGGGAAAGTCCTACCATATATTTT.